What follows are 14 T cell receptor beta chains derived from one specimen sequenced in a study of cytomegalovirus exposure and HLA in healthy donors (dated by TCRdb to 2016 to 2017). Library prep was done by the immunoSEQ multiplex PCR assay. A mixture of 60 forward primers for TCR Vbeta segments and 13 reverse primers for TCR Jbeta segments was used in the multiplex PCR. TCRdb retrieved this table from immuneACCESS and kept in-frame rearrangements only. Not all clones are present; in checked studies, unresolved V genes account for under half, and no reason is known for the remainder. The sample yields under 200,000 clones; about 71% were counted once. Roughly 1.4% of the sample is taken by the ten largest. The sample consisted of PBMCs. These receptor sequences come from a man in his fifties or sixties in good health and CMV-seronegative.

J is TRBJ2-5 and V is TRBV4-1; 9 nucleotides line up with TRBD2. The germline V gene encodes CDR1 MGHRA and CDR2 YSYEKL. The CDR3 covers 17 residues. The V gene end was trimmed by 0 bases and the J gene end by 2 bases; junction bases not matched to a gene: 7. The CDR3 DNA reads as TGCGCCAGCAGCCAAGATCCCCCTAGCGGGGTACAAGAGACCCAGTACTTC. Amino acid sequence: CASSQDPPSGVQETQYF.

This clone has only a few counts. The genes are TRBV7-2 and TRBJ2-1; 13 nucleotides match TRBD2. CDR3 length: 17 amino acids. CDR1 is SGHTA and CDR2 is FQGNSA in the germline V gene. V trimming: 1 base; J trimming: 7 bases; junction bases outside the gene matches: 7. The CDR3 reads CASSLVRTSGSPNEQFF. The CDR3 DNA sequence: TGTGCCAGCAGCTTAGTGAGGACTAGCGGGAGCCCGAATGAGCAGTTCTTC.

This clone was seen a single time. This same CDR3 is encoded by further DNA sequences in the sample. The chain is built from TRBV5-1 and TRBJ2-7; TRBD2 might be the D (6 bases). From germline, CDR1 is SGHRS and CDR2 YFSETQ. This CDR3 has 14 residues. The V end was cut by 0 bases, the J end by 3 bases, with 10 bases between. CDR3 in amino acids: CASSLAGGDYEQYF. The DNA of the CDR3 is TGCGCCAGCAGCTTGGCGGGCGGGGACTACGAGCAGTACTTC.

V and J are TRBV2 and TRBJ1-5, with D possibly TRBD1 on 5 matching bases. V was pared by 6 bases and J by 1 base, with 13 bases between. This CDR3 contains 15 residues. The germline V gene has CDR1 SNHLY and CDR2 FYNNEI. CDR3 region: CASSRGSGSNQPQHF. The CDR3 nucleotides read TGTGCCAGCAGCCGGGGGTCAGGGAGCAATCAGCCCCAGCATTTT.

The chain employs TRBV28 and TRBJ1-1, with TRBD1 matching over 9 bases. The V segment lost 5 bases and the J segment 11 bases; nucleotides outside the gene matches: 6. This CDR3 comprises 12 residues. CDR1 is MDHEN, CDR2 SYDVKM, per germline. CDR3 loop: CASSPAGQGAFF. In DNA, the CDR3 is TGTGCCAGCAGTCCCGCCGGACAGGGGGCTTTCTTT.

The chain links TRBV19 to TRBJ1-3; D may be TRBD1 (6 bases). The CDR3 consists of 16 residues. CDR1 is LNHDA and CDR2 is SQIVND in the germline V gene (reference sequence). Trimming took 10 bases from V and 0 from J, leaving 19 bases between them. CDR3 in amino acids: CATSAGTLFSGNTIYF. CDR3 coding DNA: TGTGCCACTTCAGCCGGGACACTCTTCTCTGGAAACACCATATATTTT.

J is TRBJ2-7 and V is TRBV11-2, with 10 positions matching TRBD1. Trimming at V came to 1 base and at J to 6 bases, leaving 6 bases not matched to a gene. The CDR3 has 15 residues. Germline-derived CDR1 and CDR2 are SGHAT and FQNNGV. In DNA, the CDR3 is TGTGCCAGCAGCTTAGGGCCGGGACAGGGGAGCGAGCAGTACTTC. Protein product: CASSLGPGQGSEQYF.

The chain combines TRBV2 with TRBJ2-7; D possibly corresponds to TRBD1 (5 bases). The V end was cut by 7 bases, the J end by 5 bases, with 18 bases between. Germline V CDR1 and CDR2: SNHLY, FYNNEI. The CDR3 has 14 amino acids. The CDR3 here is CASNIAGKIDEQYF. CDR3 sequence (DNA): TGTGCCAGCAACATTGCAGGGAAGATCGACGAGCAGTACTTC.

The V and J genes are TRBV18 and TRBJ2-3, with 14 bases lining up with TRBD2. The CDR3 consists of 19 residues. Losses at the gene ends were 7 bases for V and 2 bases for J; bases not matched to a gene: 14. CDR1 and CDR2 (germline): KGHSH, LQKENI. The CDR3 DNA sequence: TGTGCCAGCTTGACCGGGACTAGCGGGGGAGAGCACCACACAGATACGCAGTATTTT. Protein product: CASLTGTSGGEHHTDTQYF. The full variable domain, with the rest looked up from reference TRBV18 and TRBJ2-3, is NAGVMQNPRHLVRRRGQEARLRCSPMKGHSHVYWYRQLPEEGLKFMVYLQKENIIDESGMPKERFSAEFPKEGPSILRIQQVVRGDSAAYFCASLTGTSGGEHHTDTQYFGPGTRLTVL.

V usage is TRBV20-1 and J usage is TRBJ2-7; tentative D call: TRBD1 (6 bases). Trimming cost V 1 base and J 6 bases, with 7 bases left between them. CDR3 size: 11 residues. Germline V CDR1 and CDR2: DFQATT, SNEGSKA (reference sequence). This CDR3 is CSARVGGEQYF. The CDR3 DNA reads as TGCAGTGCTAGAGTAGGGGGCGAGCAGTACTTC.

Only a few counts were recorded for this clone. Here the CDR3 DNA reads TGTGCCAGCAGTGAAGATCGTTACGAGCAGTACTTC. Its protein is CASSEDRYEQYF. The chain is built from TRBV2 and TRBJ2-7, with D uncertain. Trimming left V 1 base short and J 4 bases short, with 5 bases between. The CDR3 is 12 residues long. Germline CDR1 reads SNHLY; CDR2 reads FYNNEI.

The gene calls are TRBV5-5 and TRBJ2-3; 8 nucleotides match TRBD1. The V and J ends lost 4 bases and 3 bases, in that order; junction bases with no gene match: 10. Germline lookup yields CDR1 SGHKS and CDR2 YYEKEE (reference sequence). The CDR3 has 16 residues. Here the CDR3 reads CASSIGQGGLTDTQYF. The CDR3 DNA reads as TGTGCCAGCAGCATTGGACAGGGCGGACTTACAGATACGCAGTATTTT.

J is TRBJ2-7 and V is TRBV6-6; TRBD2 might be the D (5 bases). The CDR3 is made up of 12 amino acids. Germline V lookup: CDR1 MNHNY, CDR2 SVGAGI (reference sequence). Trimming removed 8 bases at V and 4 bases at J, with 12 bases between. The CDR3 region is CASGRTQYEQYF. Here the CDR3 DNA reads TGTGCCAGCGGCCGGACTCAGTACGAGCAGTACTTC.

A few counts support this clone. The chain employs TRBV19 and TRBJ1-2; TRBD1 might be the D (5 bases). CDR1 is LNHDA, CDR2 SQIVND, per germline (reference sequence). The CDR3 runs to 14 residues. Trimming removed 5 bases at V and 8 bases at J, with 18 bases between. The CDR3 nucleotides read TGTGCCAGTAGTGCTTGGAGTGGCAGGGCCGGCTACACCTTC. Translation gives CASSAWSGRAGYTF. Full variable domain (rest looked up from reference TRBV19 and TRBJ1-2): DGGITQSPKYLFRKEGQNVTLSCEQNLNHDAMYWYRQDPGQGLRLIYYSQIVNDFQKGDIAEGYSVSREKKESFPLTVTSAQKNPTAFYLCASSAWSGRAGYTFGSGTRLTVV.